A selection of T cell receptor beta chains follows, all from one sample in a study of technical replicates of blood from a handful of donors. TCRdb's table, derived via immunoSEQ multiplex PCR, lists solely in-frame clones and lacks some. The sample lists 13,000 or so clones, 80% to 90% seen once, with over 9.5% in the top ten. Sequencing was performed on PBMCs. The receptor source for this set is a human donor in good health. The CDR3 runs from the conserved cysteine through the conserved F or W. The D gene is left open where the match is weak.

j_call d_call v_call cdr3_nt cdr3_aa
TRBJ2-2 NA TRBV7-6 TGTGCCAGCAGCTCGCCCGCAGAAAACACCGGGGAGCTGTTTTTT CASSSPAENTGELFF
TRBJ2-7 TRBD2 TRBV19 TGTGCCAGTAGTTACGGGGGGTATTACGAGCAGTACTTC CASSYGGYYEQYF
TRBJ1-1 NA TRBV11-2 TGTGCCAGCAGCTCCCACCCAGGAAACACTGAAGCTTTCTTT CASSSHPGNTEAFF
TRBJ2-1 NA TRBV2 TGTGCCAACCCCGGGGGTAGCTCCTACAATGAGCAGTTCTTC CANPGGSSYNEQFF
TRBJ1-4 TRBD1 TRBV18 TGTGCCAGCTCACCGTCCAGGGGGGATACTAATGAAAAACTGTTTTTT CASSPSRGDTNEKLFF
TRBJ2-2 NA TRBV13 TGTGCCAGCAGCTTAGCGGGAGCATTTACCGGGGAGCTGTTTTTT CASSLAGAFTGELFF
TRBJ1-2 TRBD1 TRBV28 TGTGCCAGCAGTTTATCGACAGGGTTAGGCTACACCTTC CASSLSTGLGYTF
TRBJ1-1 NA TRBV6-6 TGTGCCAGCAGCTACGACAGGTCTTACACTGAAGCTTTCTTT CASSYDRSYTEAFF
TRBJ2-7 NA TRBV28 TGTGCCAGCAGTCCCCTGAGGTCGGAGCAGTACTTC CASSPLRSEQYF
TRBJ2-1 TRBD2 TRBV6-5 TGTGCCAGCAGTTACTCGACTAGCAAGAATGAGCAGTTCTTC CASSYSTSKNEQFF
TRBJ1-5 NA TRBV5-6 TGTGCCAGCAGCTTGCTGAGCAGCAATCAGCCCCAGCATTTT CASSLLSSNQPQHF
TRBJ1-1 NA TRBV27 TGTGCCAGCAGTCGAGAGAGAGGGTTGAACACTGAAGCTTTCTTT CASSRERGLNTEAFF
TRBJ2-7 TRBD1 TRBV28 TGTGCCAGCAGCTGGGGGCCGACAGGGGGTTACGAGCAGTACTTC CASSWGPTGGYEQYF
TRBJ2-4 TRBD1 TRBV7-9 TGTGCCAGCAGCTTAGTTGCGGGGACAGGGGGTAAAAACATTCAGTACTTC CASSLVAGTGGKNIQYF
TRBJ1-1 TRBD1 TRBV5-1 TGCGCCAGCAGCGCCGGGACAGTAAAAGGAACTGAAGCTTTCTTT CASSAGTVKGTEAFF
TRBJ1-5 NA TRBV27 TGTGCCAGCAGTTTAGCGGGGGTTAACAATCAGCCCCAGCATTTT CASSLAGVNNQPQHF
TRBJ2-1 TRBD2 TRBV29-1 TGCAGCGTTGAATTCGGGACTAGCGGGGCCTTGTTCTTC CSVEFGTSGALFF
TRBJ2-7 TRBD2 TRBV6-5 TGTGCCAGCAGGGGACTCACTAGCGGGGGCTACGAGCAGTACTTC CASRGLTSGGYEQYF
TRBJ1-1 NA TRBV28 TGTGCCAGCAGTTTGACTCCGGACAAGAACACTGAAGCTTTCTTT CASSLTPDKNTEAFF
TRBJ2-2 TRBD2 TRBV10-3 TGTGCCTCCGGACGGGAGGGCACGGGGGAGCTGTTTTTT CASGREGTGELFF
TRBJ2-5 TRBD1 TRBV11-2 TGTGCCAGCAGCTTAATTCCGGGACAGGGTGAGACCCAGTACTTC CASSLIPGQGETQYF
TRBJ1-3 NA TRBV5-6 TGTGCCAGCAGCTTGGCAGTCTTCTCTGGAAACACCATATATTTT CASSLAVFSGNTIYF
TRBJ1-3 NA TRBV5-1 TGCGCCAGCAGCTTCCAGGGGTATGGAAACACCATATATTTT CASSFQGYGNTIYF
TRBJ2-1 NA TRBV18 TGTGCCAGTCTCACCCAGGAAGGAGAGCAGTTCTTC CASLTQEGEQFF
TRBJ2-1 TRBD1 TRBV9 TGTGCCAGCAGCCTCACAGGGGGCTCATCCTACAATGAGCAGTTCTTC CASSLTGGSSYNEQFF
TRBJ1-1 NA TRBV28 TGTGCCAGCAGTTTATTGGGGGAACAGGGCACTGAAGCTTTCTTT CASSLLGEQGTEAFF
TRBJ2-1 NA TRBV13 TGTGCCAGCAGCCCCCGCACGCGGGAGCAGTTCTTC CASSPRTREQFF
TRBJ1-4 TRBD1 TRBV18 TGTGCCAGCTCACCACGGGACAGCGTTAATGAAAAACTGTTTTTT CASSPRDSVNEKLFF
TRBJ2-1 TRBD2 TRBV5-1 TGCGCCAGCAGCTTGGGAAGCTTGGCGGGAGGCAATGAGCAGTTCTTC CASSLGSLAGGNEQFF
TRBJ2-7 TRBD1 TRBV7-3 TGTGCCAGCAGTTCAGGGGGAGCGACCTACGAGCAGTACTTC CASSSGGATYEQYF
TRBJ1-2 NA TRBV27 TGTGCCAGCAGTCGTGGGACTTTCTATGGCTACACCTTC CASSRGTFYGYTF
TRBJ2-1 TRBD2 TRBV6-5 TGTGCCAGCAGCCCTCTAGGTAGCGGGCTCTATGAGCAGTTCTTC CASSPLGSGLYEQFF
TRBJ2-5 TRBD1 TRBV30 TGTGCCTGGAGCAAAGGGACAGGTGGGCTCCAAGAGACCCAGTACTTC CAWSKGTGGLQETQYF